This TCR beta chain was obtained from a study of OX40 agonist ivuxolimab in advanced cancers. About the research overall: Aged roughly 23 to 80 with a mean of about 63 years, they were under 85% male. Earlier anti-PD-1, anti-PD-L1 or anti-CTLA-4 therapy was permitted; 35% to 50% had received some.

Assay: immunoSEQ multiplex PCR; the TCRdb copy retains only in-frame clones and omits some. The sample has approximately 100,000 clones; about 90% are singletons. About this clone itself: Its antigen is not identified.

Findings and limits, study-wide: Antigen specificity was not determined for the expanded peripheral T cells.

The source was CD4+ or CD8+ T cells sorted from blood, collected in a trial of the OX40 agonist ivuxolimab. This receptor was identified in an adult with an advanced solid tumor such as melanoma, head and neck, liver or kidney cancer.

CDR3 protein: CASSPLGGDTQYF. DNA for the CDR3: TGTGCCAGCAGTCCCCTTGGCGGAGATACGCAGTATTTT. The V and J genes are TRBV6-1 and TRBJ2-3; no clear D. Germline CDR1 MNHNS, CDR2 SASEGT. This CDR3 region has 13 residues. The germline V and J ends were trimmed by 5 bases and 5 bases, with 11 bases remaining between them.